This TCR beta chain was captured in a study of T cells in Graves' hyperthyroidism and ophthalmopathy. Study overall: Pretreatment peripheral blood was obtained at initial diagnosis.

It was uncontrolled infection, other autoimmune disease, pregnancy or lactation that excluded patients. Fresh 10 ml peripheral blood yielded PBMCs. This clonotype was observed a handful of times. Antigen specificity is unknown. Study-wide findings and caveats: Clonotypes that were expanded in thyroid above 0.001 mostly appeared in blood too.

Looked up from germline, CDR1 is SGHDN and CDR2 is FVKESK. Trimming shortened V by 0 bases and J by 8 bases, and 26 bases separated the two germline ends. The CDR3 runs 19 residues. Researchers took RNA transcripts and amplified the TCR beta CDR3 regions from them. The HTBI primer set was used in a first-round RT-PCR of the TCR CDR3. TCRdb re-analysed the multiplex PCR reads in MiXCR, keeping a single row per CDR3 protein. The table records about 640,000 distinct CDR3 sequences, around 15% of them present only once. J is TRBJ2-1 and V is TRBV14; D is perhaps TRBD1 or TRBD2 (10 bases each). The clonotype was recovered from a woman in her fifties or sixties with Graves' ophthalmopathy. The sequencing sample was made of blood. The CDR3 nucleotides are TGTGCCAGCAGCCAAGATTTGGGACAGGGGCTAGCGGGAGTGGATGAGCAGTTCTTC. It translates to CASSQDLGQGLAGVDEQFF.